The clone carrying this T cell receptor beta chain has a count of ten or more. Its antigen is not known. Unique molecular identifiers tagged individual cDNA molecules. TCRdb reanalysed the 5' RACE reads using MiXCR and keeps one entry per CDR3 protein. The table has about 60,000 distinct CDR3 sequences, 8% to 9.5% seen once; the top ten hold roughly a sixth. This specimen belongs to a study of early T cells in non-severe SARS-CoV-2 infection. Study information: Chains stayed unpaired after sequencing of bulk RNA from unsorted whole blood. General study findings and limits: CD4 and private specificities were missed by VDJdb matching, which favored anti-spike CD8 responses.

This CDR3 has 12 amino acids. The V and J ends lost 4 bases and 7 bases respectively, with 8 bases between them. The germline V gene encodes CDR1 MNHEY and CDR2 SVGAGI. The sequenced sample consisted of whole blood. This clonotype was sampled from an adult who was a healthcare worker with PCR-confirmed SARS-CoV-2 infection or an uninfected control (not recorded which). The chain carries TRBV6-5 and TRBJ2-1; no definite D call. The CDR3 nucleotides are TGTGCCAGCAGTTTTTCCCCTAATGAGCAGTTCTTC. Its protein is CASSFSPNEQFF.